The rows below give T cell receptor beta chains drawn from one sample of a study of blood T cells in healthy people across ages. Each CDR3 protein is one row after TCRdb ran MiXCR on the 5' RACE reads. This table has 650,000 to 800,000 distinct CDR3 sequences, around 45% appearing once. The specimen was blood. These receptors were collected from a man aged 60 to 69 in good health. Both conserved end residues are part of each CDR3. The D gene is left open where the match is weak. Only part of the rows carry a size: once, few, many, or a class if the clone is expanded.

D gene,J gene,clone size,V gene,CDR3 protein,CDR3 DNA
TRBD2,TRBJ2-1,once,TRBV3-1,CASSQDMASGRVDEQFF,TGTGCCAGCAGCCAAGATATGGCTAGCGGGAGGGTGGATGAGCAGTTCTTC
-,TRBJ1-1,many,TRBV5-1,CASSLGRGKTEAFF,TGCGCCAGCAGCTTGGGACGGGGGAAGACTGAAGCTTTCTTT
TRBD1,TRBJ2-1,few,TRBV9,CASSVGTGGDEQFF,TGTGCCAGCAGCGTAGGGACAGGTGGGGATGAGCAGTTCTTC
-,TRBJ2-5,-,TRBV7-9,CASRSRKGTQETQYF,TGTGCCAGCAGATCAAGGAAGGGGACGCAAGAGACCCAGTACTTC
-,TRBJ2-3,few,TRBV25-1,CASSPRGAVRDTQYF,TGTGCCAGCAGTCCCCGAGGGGCAGTCCGGGATACGCAGTATTTT
-,TRBJ2-7,-,TRBV7-8,CASSFKPGAYEQYF,TGTGCCAGCAGCTTTAAGCCCGGGGCATACGAGCAGTACTTC
TRBD1,TRBJ1-1,few,TRBV4-1,CASSQESDRGYTEAFF,TGCGCCAGCAGCCAAGAATCCGACAGGGGTTACACTGAAGCTTTCTTT
-,TRBJ1-1,-,TRBV3-1,CASSQDGVNTEAFF,TGTGCCAGCAGCCAAGATGGGGTAAACACTGAAGCTTTCTTT
TRBD1,TRBJ2-7,-,TRBV6-1,CASRLRQGPSYEQYF,TGTGCCAGCAGGCTTAGACAGGGGCCATCCTACGAGCAGTACTTC
TRBD1,TRBJ2-5,-,TRBV7-2,CASSLTANAGTGQETQYF,TGTGCCAGCAGCCTAACGGCTAACGCGGGGACAGGGCAAGAGACCCAGTACTTC
TRBD2,TRBJ2-1,-,TRBV20-1,CSAEAGVGVETQFF,TGCAGTGCGGAAGCGGGGGTTGGGGTAGAGACCCAGTTCTTC
-,TRBJ2-7,-,TRBV12-3/TRBV12-4,CASRSNSYEQYF,TGTGCCAGCAGATCCAACTCCTACGAGCAGTACTTC
-,TRBJ1-4,few,TRBV25-1,CASSATGNEKLFF,TGTGCCAGCAGTGCGACGGGAAATGAAAAACTGTTTTTT
-,TRBJ2-3,-,TRBV29-1,CSVGEVTDTQYF,TGCAGCGTTGGGGAGGTAACAGATACGCAGTATTTT
-,TRBJ2-7,-,TRBV11-2,CASSSSGTAAYEQYF,TGTGCCAGCAGCTCGTCCGGGACGGCGGCCTACGAGCAGTACTTC
-,TRBJ2-5,few,TRBV20-1,CSANAGVAYEQYF,TGCAGTGCAAACGCCGGGGTAGCCTATGAGCAGTACTTC
-,TRBJ2-1,few,TRBV5-1,CASTPVSGRSSNEQFF,TGCGCCAGCACCCCGGTGTCCGGACGGTCTTCTAATGAGCAGTTCTTC
-,TRBJ1-1,few,TRBV7-2,CASSFGPVNTEAFF,TGTGCCAGCAGCTTCGGACCGGTGAACACTGAAGCTTTCTTT
-,TRBJ2-3,-,TRBV9,CASSVASLATYGRDTQYF,TGTGCCAGCAGCGTAGCTAGCCTAGCGACCTATGGACGAGATACGCAGTATTTT
TRBD2,TRBJ2-7,many,TRBV29-1,CSVEGTGGSSYEQYF,TGCAGCGTTGAAGGTACGGGAGGGAGCTCCTACGAGCAGTACTTC
TRBD1,TRBJ1-1,-,TRBV12-3/TRBV12-4,CASRIQGPTEAFF,TGTGCCAGCAGGATACAGGGGCCCACTGAAGCTTTCTTT
TRBD2,TRBJ2-7,-,TRBV3-1,CASSQDRARLATTYEQYF,TGTGCCAGCAGCCAAGATAGGGCCAGACTAGCGACTACCTACGAGCAGTACTTC
-,TRBJ2-7,-,TRBV5-5,CASSLTSGVHEQYF,TGTGCCAGCAGCTTGACTAGTGGTGTCCACGAGCAGTACTTC
TRBD1,TRBJ1-5,-,TRBV20-1,CSARDRRTGNNQPQHF,TGCAGTGCTAGAGACCGACGGACAGGGAACAATCAGCCCCAGCATTTT
-,TRBJ2-5,few,TRBV29-1,CSVEDRGEGVEQYF,TGCAGCGTTGAAGATAGGGGGGAAGGGGTAGAGCAGTACTTC
-,TRBJ2-1,-,TRBV5-5,CASSSQAGSYNEQFF,TGTGCCAGCAGCTCACAAGCGGGCTCCTACAATGAGCAGTTCTTC
-,TRBJ2-7,few,TRBV5-1,CASSLFTAYEQYF,TGCGCCAGCAGCTTATTCACAGCCTACGAGCAGTACTTC
-,TRBJ1-2,few,TRBV6-2/TRBV6-3,CASSYPSRGYTF,TGTGCCAGCAGTTACCCCTCCCGTGGCTACACCTTC
-,TRBJ2-7,many,TRBV7-9,CASSEGTAEQYF,TGTGCCAGCAGCGAAGGGACCGCCGAGCAGTACTTC
-,TRBJ1-5,-,TRBV20-1,CSAREVDLNQPQHF,TGCAGTGCTAGAGAGGTGGATCTCAATCAGCCCCAGCATTTT
TRBD2,TRBJ2-3,-,TRBV5-1,CASSLETLAGDTQYF,TGCGCCAGCAGCTTGGAGACCCTAGCGGGAGATACGCAGTATTTT
-,TRBJ2-7,few,TRBV28,CASSSYWDPRNEQYF,TGTGCCAGCAGTTCCTATTGGGACCCAAGGAACGAGCAGTACTTC
-,TRBJ1-5,-,TRBV6-1,CASSSTGTPLYQPQHF,TGTGCCAGCAGTTCGACCGGGACACCACTTTATCAGCCCCAGCATTTT
-,TRBJ1-5,many,TRBV15,CATSRDVGGLEPQHF,TGTGCCACCAGCAGAGATGTGGGGGGTTTGGAGCCCCAGCATTTT
-,TRBJ2-7,once,TRBV10-3,CAISEPGARRSYEQYF,TGTGCCATCAGTGAGCCGGGAGCCCGGAGGTCCTACGAGCAGTACTTC
TRBD2,TRBJ2-1,-,TRBV4-2,CASTQETLAGVAEQFF,TGTGCCAGCACCCAGGAGACACTAGCGGGTGTTGCTGAGCAGTTCTTC
-,TRBJ2-3,few,TRBV7-6,CASSTYSTDTQYF,TGTGCCAGCAGCACATACAGCACAGATACGCAGTATTTT
-,TRBJ2-5,few,TRBV7-8,CASSEIARETQYF,TGTGCCAGCAGCGAGATAGCGAGGGAGACCCAGTACTTC
TRBD1,TRBJ2-7,few,TRBV7-9,CASSADRRLYEQYF,TGTGCCAGCAGCGCGGACAGGAGGCTATACGAGCAGTACTTC
-,TRBJ2-7,-,TRBV3-1,CASSQNAGPVGEQYF,TGTGCCAGCAGCCAAAATGCGGGGCCTGTTGGGGAGCAGTACTTC
-,TRBJ1-5,few,TRBV12-3/TRBV12-4,CASSSQGQPQHF,TGTGCCAGCAGTAGCCAGGGTCAGCCCCAGCATTTT
TRBD1,TRBJ2-5,-,TRBV4-1,CASSQVPGTGSETQYF,TGCGCCAGCAGCCAAGTGCCCGGGACAGGGTCCGAGACCCAGTACTTC
-,TRBJ2-7,-,TRBV7-9,CASSLNPYNEQYF,TGTGCCAGCAGCTTAAATCCTTACAACGAGCAGTACTTC
-,TRBJ2-7,few,TRBV7-6,CASSLDRQGNAEQYF,TGTGCCAGCAGCTTAGATCGTCAGGGGAACGCCGAGCAGTACTTC
TRBD2,TRBJ2-3,-,TRBV20-1,CSADSGKVSDTQYF,TGCAGTGCCGACAGCGGGAAGGTCTCAGATACGCAGTATTTT
-,TRBJ2-1,-,TRBV7-3,CASSSGLGGGVNEQFF,TGTGCCAGCAGCTCCGGACTAGGAGGGGGCGTGAATGAGCAGTTCTTC
TRBD1,TRBJ2-7,-,TRBV6-2/TRBV6-3,CASSSTGTGSAKQYF,TGTGCCAGCAGCTCTACCGGGACAGGGTCCGCTAAGCAGTACTTC